This T cell receptor (beta chain) was documented in a study of cytomegalovirus exposure and HLA in healthy donors. Study results and caveats: Association of a missense DCLRE1C variant with TCR beta V- and J-gene trimming was reported in a later analysis.

Concerning this clone: Its antigen is currently unknown.

Both 60 Vbeta primers and 13 Jbeta primers went into the PCR. TCRdb's table, derived via immunoSEQ multiplex PCR, lists solely in-frame clones and lacks some. The sample table sets out roughly 50,000 clones. Trimming took 4 bases from V and 0 from J, leaving 13 bases between them. The CDR3 is 17 amino acids. Germline V gene sequence: CDR1 LGHNA, CDR2 YNFKEQ. The receptor was derived from a middle-aged man in good health and CMV-seropositive. V usage is TRBV4-2 and J usage is TRBJ2-6; a weak D match, TRBD1 (6 bases). The source material was PBMCs. CDR3 protein: CASSLRGSLSGANVLTF. DNA for the CDR3: TGTGCCAGCAGCCTCAGGGGTTCCCTCTCTGGGGCCAACGTCCTGACTTTC.